This T cell receptor (beta chain) comes out of a study of blood T cell repertoires in COVID-19. Study-wide context: There were acute and convalescent COVID-19 samples, and they came from the United States, Italy and Spain.

V dropped 3 bases and J dropped 5; count of bases not matched to a gene: 7. This CDR3 spans 15 amino acids. Germline CDR1 reads SGHTA; CDR2 reads FQGNSA. Sequencing was performed with immunoSEQ multiplex PCR; in TCRdb, only in-frame clones are kept and a portion is missing. The sample lists fewer than 350,000 clones, around 89% occurring once. Researchers sorted participants into cohorts using their self-reported clinical history. The sample was PBMCs or T cells enriched from blood (not recorded which). This TCR was sampled from a woman aged 18 to 35 with acute COVID-19. J is TRBJ1-2 and V is TRBV7-2; 9 bases agree with TRBD1. CDR3 region: CASSFGTGIPYGYTF. CDR3 coding DNA: TGTGCCAGCAGCTTTGGGACAGGGATCCCGTATGGCTACACCTTC.